The clone carrying this T cell receptor (beta chain) has only a few counts. Using its own MiXCR run on the RT-PCR reads, TCRdb lists one record per CDR3 protein. This sample carries hundreds of thousands of distinct CDR3 sequences, around 11% of them seen once, and the ten largest clones take about 10%. The data belong to a study of response to subunit inactivated influenza vaccine. These data were likewise used in another study, on T cells expressing NK-cell markers. That paper states: 5'RACE template switching built TCR beta cDNA with unique molecular identifiers. Uncertainty persisted over the HCMV specificity of expanded NKG2C+ T cell clones.

The source material was PBMCs from blood, sampled on the day of vaccination. The sequence was collected from a middle-aged man who received an inactivated influenza vaccine.

CDR3 protein: CASSQAGIQETQYF. The CDR3 DNA reads TGTGCCAGCAGCCAAGCAGGTATCCAAGAGACCCAGTACTTC. This sequence joins TRBV4-2 and TRBJ2-5; D gene unclear. CDR3 length: 14 amino acids. V was shortened by 1 base and J by 1 base, with 7 bases between the two germline ends. CDR1 is LGHNA, CDR2 YNFKEQ, per germline.